This T cell receptor beta chain emerged from a study of glioma-infiltrating T cells. Overall study results and limits: Only very few CDR3 sequences appeared in both tissue and blood.

This CDR3 spans 15 amino acids. V dropped 4 bases and J dropped 3 bases, with 13 bases sitting between them. In germline, CDR1 is SGHTA, CDR2 FQGNSA. This clonotype has a count of ten or more. Antigen: not known. The iRepertoire nested amplicon-rescue multiplex PCR amplified TCR alpha and beta CDR3s from RNA. One-step reverse transcription and amplification started from around 100-400 ng of tissue mRNA or PBMC total RNA. TCRdb re-called the multiplex PCR reads with MiXCR, one entry per CDR3 protein. This sample has 150,000 to 200,000 distinct CDR3 sequences, with more than 25% found just once. Material: glioma tissue, nonneoplastic brain tissue, or PBMCs (not recorded which). The chain uses TRBV7-2 and TRBJ1-5; no clear D gene. This TCR was sampled from a human donor with low-grade glioma or glioblastoma, undergoing nonglioma brain surgery, or in good health (not recorded which). CDR3 sequence reads: CASSSADGTNQPQHF. CDR3 DNA: TGTGCCAGCAGCTCCGCGGACGGAACCAATCAGCCCCAGCATTTT.